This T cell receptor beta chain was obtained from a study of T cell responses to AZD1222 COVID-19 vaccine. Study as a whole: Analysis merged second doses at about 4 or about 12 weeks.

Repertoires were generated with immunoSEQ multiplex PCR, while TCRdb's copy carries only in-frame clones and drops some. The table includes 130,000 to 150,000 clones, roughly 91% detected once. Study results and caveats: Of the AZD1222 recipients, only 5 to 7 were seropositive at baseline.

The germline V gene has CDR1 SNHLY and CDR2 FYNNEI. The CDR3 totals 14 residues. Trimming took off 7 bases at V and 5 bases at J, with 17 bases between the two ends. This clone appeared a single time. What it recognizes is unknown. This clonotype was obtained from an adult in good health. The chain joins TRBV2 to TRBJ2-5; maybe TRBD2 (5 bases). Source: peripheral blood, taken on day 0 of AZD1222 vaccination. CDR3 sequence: CASTPQLSGETQYF. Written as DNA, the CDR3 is TGTGCCAGCACCCCCCAGCTGTCGGGGGAGACCCAGTACTTC.